Following are 14 T cell receptor beta chains from one sample sequenced in a study of blood T cell repertoires in COVID-19. The protocol was immunoSEQ multiplex PCR, while the TCRdb copy is restricted to in-frame clones and leaves out a portion. This sample yields around 500,000 clones, of which over 75% are seen a single time; approximately 3.2% belongs to the top ten. Material: peripheral blood. The receptor set was obtained from a human donor in a cohort sampled during active COVID-19.

This clone is a singleton in its sample. The CDR3 here is CASSQGTGLLPYEQYF. CDR3 DNA sequence: TGTGCCAGCAGCCAGGGGACAGGGCTACTTCCCTACGAGCAGTACTTC. V and J are TRBV5-4 and TRBJ2-7; 9 bases match TRBD1. The length of the CDR3 is 16 residues. Germline V gene data show CDR1 as SGHNT and CDR2 as YYREEE (reference sequence). The V and J ends lost 4 bases and 2 bases, in that order; junction bases with no gene match: 10.

This chain joins TRBV25-1 and TRBJ2-3; the match to TRBD1 covers 7 bases. Germline CDR1 and CDR2: MGHDK and SYGVNS. With V trimmed by 5 bases and J by 3 bases, 8 bases remained unmatched. There are 15 residues in the CDR3. In DNA form, the CDR3 reads TGTGCCAGCAGTCCCCGGGCCAGGGGGACAGATACGCAGTATTTT. Its translation is CASSPRARGTDTQYF.

V and J are TRBV9 and TRBJ1-4, with TRBD1 matching 11 bases. Germline V gene lookup returns CDR1 SGDLS and CDR2 YYNGEE. V was pared by 3 bases and J by 11 bases, with 9 bases of the junction left unmatched. This CDR3 spans 15 amino acids. Here the CDR3 reads CASSGSRDRGLKLFF. CDR3 sequence (DNA): TGTGCCAGCAGCGGATCCCGGGACAGGGGGTTGAAACTGTTTTTT. Variable domain in full (rest from reference TRBV9 and TRBJ1-4): DSGVTQTPKHLITATGQRVTLRCSPRSGDLSVYWYQQSLDQGLQFLIQYYNGEERAKGNILERFSAQQFPDLHSELNLSSLELGDSALYFCASSGSRDRGLKLFFGSGTQLSVL.

The chain employs TRBV3-1 (or the pseudogene TRBV3-2) and TRBJ1-5; D call uncertain. CDR3 length: 14 amino acids. The V gene lost 4 bases and the J gene lost 4 bases, with 11 bases spanning the gap. In germline, CDR1 is LGHDT, CDR2 YNNKEL (reference sequence). The CDR3 protein is CASSPEPGNQPQHF. The CDR3 DNA sequence: TGTGCCAGCAGCCCTGAGCCCGGTAATCAGCCCCAGCATTTT.

This rearrangement joins TRBV27 to TRBJ1-6; 7 bases are shared with TRBD1. J lost 3 bases, V lost 10 bases, and 6 bases had no gene match. CDR1 and CDR2 from the germline V gene are MNHEY and SMNVEV (reference sequence). The CDR3 runs to 14 residues. The CDR3: CATGTAGYNSPLHF. As DNA, the CDR3 is TGTGCCACTGGGACAGCAGGCTATAATTCACCCCTCCACTTT.

V is TRBV9 and J is TRBJ2-1; D ambiguous. The CDR3 is 13 amino acids. CDR1 SGDLS and CDR2 YYNGEE come from the germline V gene. V was trimmed by 4 bases and J by 8 bases, leaving 13 bases between them. This CDR3 reads CASSTRLVDEQFF. In DNA form, the CDR3 reads TGTGCCAGCAGCACACGCCTCGTCGATGAGCAGTTCTTC.

V and J are TRBV10-3 and TRBJ1-1; D perhaps matches TRBD1 (5 bases). The germline V gene has CDR1 ENHRY and CDR2 SYGVKD. The CDR3 loop spans 14 amino acids. Trimming pared 7 bases from V and 2 bases from J, leaving 14 bases between. The CDR3, as DNA: TGTGCCATCAAGGGACTCCCTGAAAACACTGAAGCTTTCTTT. It is translated as CAIKGLPENTEAFF.

The chain employs TRBV7-2 and TRBJ2-3; tentative D call: TRBD2 (5 bases). Germline CDR1 SGHTA, CDR2 FQGNSA. The V and J ends lost 4 bases and 4 bases respectively, with 9 bases between them. This CDR3 is built from 13 residues. The CDR3 DNA reads as TGTGCCAGCAGCTGGGGAGCGTCAGATACGCAGTATTTT. This encodes CASSWGASDTQYF. Using reference TRBV7-2 and TRBJ2-3 for the parts outside the CDR3, the full variable domain is GAGVSQSPSNKVTEKGKDVELRCDPISGHTALYWYRQSLGQGLEFLIYFQGNSAPDKSGLPSDRFSAERTGGSVSTLTIQRTQQEDSAVYLCASSWGASDTQYFGPGTRLTVL.

The gene calls are TRBV18 and TRBJ2-7, with 8 bases that match TRBD2. Germline V gives CDR1 KGHSH, CDR2 LQKENI. The CDR3 is 14 residues long. Trimming took 4 bases from V and 6 from J; bases not matched to a gene: 8. CDR3 protein: CASSQREKSSEQYF. The CDR3 nucleotides read TGTGCCAGCTCACAGCGGGAGAAGTCGTCCGAGCAGTACTTC.

The chain links TRBV27 to TRBJ1-1; a weak D match, TRBD1 (6 bases). There are 14 residues in the CDR3. Looked up from germline, CDR1 is MNHEY and CDR2 is SMNVEV (reference sequence). The V and J ends lost 7 bases and 1 base respectively, with 13 bases between them. The CDR3 DNA follows: TGTGCCAGCACTGGGGGAGGGGGGAACACTGAAGCTTTCTTT. Its translation is CASTGGGGNTEAFF.

The chain employs TRBV19 and TRBJ2-1; 8 bases agree with TRBD2. V lost 4 bases to trimming and J lost 12 bases; unmatched junction nucleotides: 11. The CDR3 spans 14 residues. Germline assignment: CDR1 LNHDA and CDR2 SQIVND (reference sequence). CDR3 nucleotides: TGTGCCAGTAGTACCCCAGGCGGGGGGACTCGGCAGTTCTTC. It codes for CASSTPGGGTRQFF.

CDR3 amino acids: CASSPWTGIHTEAFF. CDR3 in DNA: TGTGCCAGCAGCCCCTGGACAGGAATACACACTGAAGCTTTCTTT. The chain is built from TRBV7-9 and TRBJ1-1, with TRBD1 matching 7 bases. Germline assignment: CDR1 SEHNR and CDR2 FQNEAQ (reference sequence). This CDR3 contains 15 residues. With 5 bases clipped from V and 3 bases from J, the junction kept 9 bases outside the gene matches. Full variable domain (outside the CDR3, taken from reference TRBV7-9 and TRBJ1-1): DTGVSQNPRHKITKRGQNVTFRCDPISEHNRLYWYRQTLGQGPEFLTYFQNEAQLEKSRLLSDRFSAERPKGSFSTLEIQRTEQGDSAMYLCASSPWTGIHTEAFFGQGTRLTVV.

V usage is TRBV20-1 and J usage is TRBJ2-7; 8 bases fit TRBD1. With V trimmed by 3 bases and J by 1 base, 2 bases remained unmatched. The germline CDR1 and CDR2 sequences are DFQATT and SNEGSKA (reference sequence). The CDR3 has 13 residues. In DNA form, the CDR3 reads TGCAGTGCTAGTACAGGGGGTTCCTACGAGCAGTACTTC. This gives the protein CSASTGGSYEQYF.

This chain connects TRBV29-1 to TRBJ2-3; D is perhaps TRBD1 (5 bases). The CDR3 has 14 residues. Germline-derived CDR1 and CDR2 are SQVTM and ANQGSEA. V lost 0 bases, J lost 4 bases, and 11 bases lay in between. In DNA form, the CDR3 reads TGCAGCGTTGAAGATCGACAAGGGGCAGATACGCAGTATTTT. The encoded protein is CSVEDRQGADTQYF.